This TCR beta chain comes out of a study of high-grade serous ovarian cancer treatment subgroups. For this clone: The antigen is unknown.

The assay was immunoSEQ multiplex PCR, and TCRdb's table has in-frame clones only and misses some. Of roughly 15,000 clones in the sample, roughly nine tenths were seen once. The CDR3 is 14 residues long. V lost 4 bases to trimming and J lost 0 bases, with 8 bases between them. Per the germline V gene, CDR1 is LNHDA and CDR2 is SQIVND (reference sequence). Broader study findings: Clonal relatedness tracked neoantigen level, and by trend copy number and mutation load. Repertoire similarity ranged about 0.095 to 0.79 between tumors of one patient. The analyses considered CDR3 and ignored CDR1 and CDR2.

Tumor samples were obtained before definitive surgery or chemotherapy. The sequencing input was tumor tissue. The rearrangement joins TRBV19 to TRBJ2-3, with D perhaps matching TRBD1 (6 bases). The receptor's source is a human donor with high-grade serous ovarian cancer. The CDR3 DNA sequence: TGTGCCAGTAGTAAGCAGGGGAGCACAGATACGCAGTATTTT. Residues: CASSKQGSTDTQYF.